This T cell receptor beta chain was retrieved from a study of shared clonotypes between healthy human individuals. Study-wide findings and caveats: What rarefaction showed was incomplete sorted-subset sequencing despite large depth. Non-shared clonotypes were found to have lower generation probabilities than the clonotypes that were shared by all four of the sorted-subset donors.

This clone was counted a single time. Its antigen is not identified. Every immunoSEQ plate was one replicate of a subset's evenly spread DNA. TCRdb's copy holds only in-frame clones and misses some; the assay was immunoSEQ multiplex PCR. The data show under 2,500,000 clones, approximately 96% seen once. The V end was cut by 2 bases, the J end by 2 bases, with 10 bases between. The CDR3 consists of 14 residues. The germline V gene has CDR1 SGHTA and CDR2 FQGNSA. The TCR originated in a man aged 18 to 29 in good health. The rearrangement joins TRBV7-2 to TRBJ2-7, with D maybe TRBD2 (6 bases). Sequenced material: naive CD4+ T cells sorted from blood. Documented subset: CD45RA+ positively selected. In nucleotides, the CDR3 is TGTGCCAGCAGCTTATTCACGGGGGCCTACGAGCAGTACTTC. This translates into CASSLFTGAYEQYF.